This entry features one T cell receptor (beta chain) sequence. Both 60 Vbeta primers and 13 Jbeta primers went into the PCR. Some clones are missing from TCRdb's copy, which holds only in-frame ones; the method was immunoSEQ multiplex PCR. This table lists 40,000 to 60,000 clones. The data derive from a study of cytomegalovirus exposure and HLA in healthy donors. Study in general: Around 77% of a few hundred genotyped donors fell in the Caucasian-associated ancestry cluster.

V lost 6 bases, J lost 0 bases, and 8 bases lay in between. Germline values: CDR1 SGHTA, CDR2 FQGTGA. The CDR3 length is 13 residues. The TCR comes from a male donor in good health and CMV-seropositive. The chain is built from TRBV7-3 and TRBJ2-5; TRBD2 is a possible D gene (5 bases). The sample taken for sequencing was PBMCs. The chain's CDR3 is CASRDGNQETQYF. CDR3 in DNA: TGTGCCAGCAGAGACGGGAACCAAGAGACCCAGTACTTC.